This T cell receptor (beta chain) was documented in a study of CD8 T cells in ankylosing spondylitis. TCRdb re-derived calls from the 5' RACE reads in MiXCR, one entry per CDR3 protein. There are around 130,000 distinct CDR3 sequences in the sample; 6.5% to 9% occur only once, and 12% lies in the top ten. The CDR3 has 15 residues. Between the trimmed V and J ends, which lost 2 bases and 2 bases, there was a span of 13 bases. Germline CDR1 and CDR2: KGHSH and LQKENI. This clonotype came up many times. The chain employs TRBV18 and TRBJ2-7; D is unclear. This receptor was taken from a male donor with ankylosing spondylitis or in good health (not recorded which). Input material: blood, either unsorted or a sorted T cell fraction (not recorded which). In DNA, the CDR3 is TGTGCCAGCTCACCATCCCGCAGCACGACCTACGAGCAGTACTTC. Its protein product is CASSPSRSTTYEQYF.